The present entry profiles one T cell receptor beta chain with its context. Its specificity is not known. The PCR had 60 Vbeta and 13 Jbeta primers. Assay used: immunoSEQ multiplex PCR; TCRdb lists only in-frame clones, some missing. The data contain 200,000 or so clones, approximately 79% of them seen just once; the ten biggest clones take up about 1.7%. This CDR3 comprises 13 residues. Germline CDR1 and CDR2: GTSNPN and SVGIG (reference sequence). V lost 3 bases, J lost 1 base, and 9 bases lay in between. This specimen comes from a study of cytomegalovirus exposure and HLA in healthy donors. About the research overall: Among several hundred genotyped donors, about 80% fell in the Caucasian-associated ancestry cluster.

Broader study findings: Later, an analysis found that common viral pathogens appeared to be linked with several of the most significant clusters. In a later analysis, the majority of CMV-associated beta chains seemingly showed HLA restriction. In an earlier analysis, most TCR beta V segments were productive about 90% or about 30% of the time.

V is TRBV30 and J is TRBJ1-1; D not resolved. This TCR was recovered from a middle-aged man in good health and CMV-seronegative. Material: PBMCs. CDR3 sequence: CAWSLGENTEAFF. CDR3 DNA sequence: TGTGCCTGGAGCCTGGGCGAGAACACTGAAGCTTTCTTT.